This T cell receptor beta chain was documented in a study of shared clonotypes between healthy human individuals. Whole-study results and caveats: In having few donors, the study represented limited genetic and exposure-history diversity. It was only blood that was sampled, and tissue repertoires likely differ. Memory subsets generally showed lower estimated richness than naive subsets.

TCRdb's table, derived via immunoSEQ multiplex PCR, lists solely in-frame clones and lacks some. The sample gives about 680,000 clones, roughly nine tenths of which show up once; about 24% is in the top ten. CD45RO-negative, CCR7-selected cells formed the naive CD8 fraction, which excluded terminally differentiated effector memory CD45RA+ cells. Germline CDR1 SGDLS, CDR2 YYNGEE. The CDR3 runs to 14 residues. V was cut by 2 bases and J by 4 bases, with 9 bases left in between. About this clone: Its antigen is still unknown.

The sequence was obtained from a man aged 25-45 years in good health. Sequenced material: naive CD8+ T cells sorted from blood. The rearrangement joins TRBV9 to TRBJ1-4; tentatively, D is TRBD1 (6 bases). CDR3 DNA sequence: TGTGCCAGCAGCGTGGGGGCCTTTAATGAAAAACTGTTTTTT. Amino acids: CASSVGAFNEKLFF.